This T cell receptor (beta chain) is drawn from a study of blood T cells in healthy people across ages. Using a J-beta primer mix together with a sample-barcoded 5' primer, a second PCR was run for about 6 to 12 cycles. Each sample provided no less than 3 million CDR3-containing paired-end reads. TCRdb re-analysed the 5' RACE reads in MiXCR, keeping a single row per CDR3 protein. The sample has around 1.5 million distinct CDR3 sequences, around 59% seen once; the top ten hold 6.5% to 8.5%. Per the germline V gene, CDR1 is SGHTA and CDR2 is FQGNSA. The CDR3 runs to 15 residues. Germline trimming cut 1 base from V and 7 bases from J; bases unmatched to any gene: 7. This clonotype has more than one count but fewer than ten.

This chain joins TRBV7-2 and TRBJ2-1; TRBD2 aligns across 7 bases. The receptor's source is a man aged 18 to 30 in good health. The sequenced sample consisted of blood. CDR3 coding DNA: TGTGCCAGCAGCTTAGTATGGGACTACCGAAATGAGCAGTTCTTC. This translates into CASSLVWDYRNEQFF.